This T cell receptor (beta chain) was profiled in a study of blood T cell repertoires in COVID-19 (dated by TCRdb to 2018 to 2021). For the wider study: Samples covering the acute and convalescent phases of COVID-19 were provided by collaborators in the United States, Italy and Spain. The repertoires were made available in a free public database intended to serve as a resource for research on the immune response to SARS-CoV-2. Nearly every sample came with metadata listing a de-identified subject ID, COVID-19 status, age in years and sex. The samples were drawn from two sources: the first 160 participants of the ongoing ImmuneRACE study, and fewer than 1,500 subjects contributed by 6 global collaborators. The material from the prospective study consisted of cDNA or gDNA derived from T cells, B-cell-depleted T cells, or PBMCs. The dataset comprised deeply sampled blood TCRbeta repertoires from subjects exposed to, actively infected with, or recovered from COVID-19. Where HLA class I and class II types were available, the types were taken from metadata supplied by the sample provider, not from assay-based typing.

The cysteine opens and the phenylalanine closes a CDR3 of 14 amino acids. The retained sequence is limited to the CDR3, 42 bases, with the frame set at the first base. The germline V gene specifies SGHTA as CDR1 and FQGTGA as CDR2. Relative to germline, V is 5 bases shorter and J is 1 base shorter, with 11 bases between their ends. Taking its sample share into account, this clone is medium-sized (0.01 to 0.1%). No antigen is known for it. One base away there is no much larger clone; base qualities are not given. The same CDR3 can be traced to other DNA sequences in this sample. Participants in the prospective study were enrolled through a virtual design, were aged 18 to 89 years, and lived in fewer than 30 United States geographic areas. To assign participants to cohorts, the prospective study relied on clinical history that participants themselves reported in a screening survey and a study questionnaire. ImmuneRACE Cohort 3 recovered participants were defined by two consecutive negative NP/OP PCR tests, healthcare professional clearance, or symptom resolution. In the prospective study, mobile phlebotomists collected whole blood, serum and a nasopharyngeal or oropharyngeal swab from each participant. Over a roughly 2-month period, participants in the prospective study had the option of providing additional blood draws and questionnaires. Before DNA extraction, blood samples from the prospective study were shipped at room temperature or frozen.

TCRbeta CDR3 regions were amplified from genomic DNA using the immunoSEQ Assay, a bias-controlled multiplex PCR. The paper's data handling went like this. Nucleated cell counts per sample were estimated from amplification of reference gene primers within the assay. To quantify the absolute abundance of each unique TCRbeta CDR3 rearrangement, sequence reads were collapsed and filtered. For each sample, productive Simpson clonality was calculated as the square root of Simpson's diversity index across productive rearrangements. TCRdb limited this immuneACCESS table to in-frame rearrangements with V and J called. A share of clones is missing; checked studies link under half to unresolved V genes, and the rest is unexplained. Clone size and V and J calls were adopted from that table, with D and trimming inferred from the DNA. For this sample the table gives some 390,000 clones, of which about 90% were detected only once. Jointly, the top ten make up 1.5% to 2% of the sample.

Results and caveats for the whole study, not just this receptor: Clinical and demographic metadata were provided uncurated, with the amount varying by source and participant.

Recombination linked TRBV7-3 to TRBJ1-1; the D region possibly corresponds to TRBD1 (5 bases align). Material: PBMCs or T cells enriched from blood (not recorded which). The origin of this receptor is a woman aged 30 to 39 who had recovered from COVID-19. The CDR3 corresponds to CASSLGGPNTEAFF. The bases are TGTGCCAGCAGCCTGGGGGGTCCGAACACTGAAGCTTTCTTT.